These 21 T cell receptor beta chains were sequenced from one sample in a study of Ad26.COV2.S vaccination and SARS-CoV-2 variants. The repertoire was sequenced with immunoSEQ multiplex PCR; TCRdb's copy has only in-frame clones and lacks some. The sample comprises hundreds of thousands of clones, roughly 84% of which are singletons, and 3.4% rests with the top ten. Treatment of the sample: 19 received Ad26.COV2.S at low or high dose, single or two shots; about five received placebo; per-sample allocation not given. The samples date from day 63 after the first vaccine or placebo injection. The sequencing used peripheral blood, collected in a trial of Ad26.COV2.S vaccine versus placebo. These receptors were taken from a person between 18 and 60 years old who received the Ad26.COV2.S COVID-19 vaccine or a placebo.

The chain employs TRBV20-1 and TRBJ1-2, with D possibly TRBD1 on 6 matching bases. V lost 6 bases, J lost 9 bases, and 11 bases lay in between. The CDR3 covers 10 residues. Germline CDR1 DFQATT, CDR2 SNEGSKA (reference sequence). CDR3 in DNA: TGCAGTGCCCCGGGACAAAGCTACACCTTC. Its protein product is CSAPGQSYTF.

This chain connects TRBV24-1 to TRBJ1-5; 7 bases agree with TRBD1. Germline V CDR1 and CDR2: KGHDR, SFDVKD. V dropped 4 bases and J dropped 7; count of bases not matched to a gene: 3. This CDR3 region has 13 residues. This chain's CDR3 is CATSEKQGQPQHF. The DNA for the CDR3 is TGTGCCACCAGTGAAAAACAGGGGCAGCCCCAGCATTTT.

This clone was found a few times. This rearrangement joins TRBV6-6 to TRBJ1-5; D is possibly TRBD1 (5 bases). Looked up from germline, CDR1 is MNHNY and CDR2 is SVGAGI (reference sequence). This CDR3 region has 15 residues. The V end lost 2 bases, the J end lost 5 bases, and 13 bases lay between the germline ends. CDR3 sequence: CASSYTGTADQPQHF. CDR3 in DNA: TGTGCCAGCAGTTACACCGGGACCGCGGATCAGCCCCAGCATTTT.

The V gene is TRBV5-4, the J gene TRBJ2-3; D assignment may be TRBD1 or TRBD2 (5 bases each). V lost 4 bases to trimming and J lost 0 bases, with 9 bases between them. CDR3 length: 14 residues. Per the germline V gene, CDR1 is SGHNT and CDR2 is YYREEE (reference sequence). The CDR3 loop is CASSPRGSTDTQYF. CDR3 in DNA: TGTGCCAGCAGCCCACGGGGCAGCACAGATACGCAGTATTTT.

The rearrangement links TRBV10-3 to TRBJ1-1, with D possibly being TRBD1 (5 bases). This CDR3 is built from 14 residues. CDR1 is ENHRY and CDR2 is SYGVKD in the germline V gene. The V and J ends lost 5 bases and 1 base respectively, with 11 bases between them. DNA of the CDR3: TGTGCCATCAGTCCGGGACGGAAGAACACTGAAGCTTTCTTT. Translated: CAISPGRKNTEAFF.

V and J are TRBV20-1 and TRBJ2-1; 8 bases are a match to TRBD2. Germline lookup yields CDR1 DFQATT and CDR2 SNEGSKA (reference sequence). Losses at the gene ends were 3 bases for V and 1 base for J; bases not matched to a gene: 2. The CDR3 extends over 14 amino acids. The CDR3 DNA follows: TGCAGTGCTAGTATAGCGGGATCCTACAATGAGCAGTTCTTC. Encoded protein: CSASIAGSYNEQFF.

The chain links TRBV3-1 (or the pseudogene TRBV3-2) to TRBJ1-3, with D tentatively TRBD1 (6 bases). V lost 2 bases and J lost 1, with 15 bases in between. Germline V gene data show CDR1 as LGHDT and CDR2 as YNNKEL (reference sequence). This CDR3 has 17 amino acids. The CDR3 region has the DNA TGTGCCAGCAGCCAAATCGGGGGCGGCGGTTCTGGAAACACCATATATTTT. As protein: CASSQIGGGGSGNTIYF.

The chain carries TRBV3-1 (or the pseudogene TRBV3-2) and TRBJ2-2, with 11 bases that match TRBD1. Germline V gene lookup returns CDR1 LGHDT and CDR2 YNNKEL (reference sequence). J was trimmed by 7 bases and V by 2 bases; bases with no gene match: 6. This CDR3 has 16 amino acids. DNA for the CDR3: TGTGCCAGCAGCCAACAAGGACAGGGGGCAGGCGGGGAGCTGTTTTTT. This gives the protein CASSQQGQGAGGELFF.

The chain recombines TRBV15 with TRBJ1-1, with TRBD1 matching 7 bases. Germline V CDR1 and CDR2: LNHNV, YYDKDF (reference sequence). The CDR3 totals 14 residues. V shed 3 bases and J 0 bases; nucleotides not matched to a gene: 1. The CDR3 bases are TGTGCCACCAGCAGGGGACAGCTGAACACTGAAGCTTTCTTT. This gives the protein CATSRGQLNTEAFF.

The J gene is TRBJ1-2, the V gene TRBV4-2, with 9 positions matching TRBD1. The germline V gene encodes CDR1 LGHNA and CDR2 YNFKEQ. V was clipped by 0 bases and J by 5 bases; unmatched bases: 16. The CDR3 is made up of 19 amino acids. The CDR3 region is CASSQDPGQGAIKWYGYTF. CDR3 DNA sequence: TGTGCCAGCAGCCAAGATCCGGGACAGGGCGCTATAAAGTGGTATGGCTACACCTTC.

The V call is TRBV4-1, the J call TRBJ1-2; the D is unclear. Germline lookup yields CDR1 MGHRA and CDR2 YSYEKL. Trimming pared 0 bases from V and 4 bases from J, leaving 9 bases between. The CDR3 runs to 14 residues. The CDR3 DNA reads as TGCGCCAGCAGCCAAGATCAGGACCCCTATGGCTACACCTTC. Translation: CASSQDQDPYGYTF.

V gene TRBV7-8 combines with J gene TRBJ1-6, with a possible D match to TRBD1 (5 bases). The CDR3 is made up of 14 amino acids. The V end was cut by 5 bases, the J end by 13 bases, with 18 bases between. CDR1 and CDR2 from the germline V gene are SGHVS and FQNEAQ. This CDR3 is CASSPWAQGRPLHF. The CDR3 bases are TGTGCCAGCAGCCCCTGGGCCCAGGGTAGGCCCCTCCACTTT.

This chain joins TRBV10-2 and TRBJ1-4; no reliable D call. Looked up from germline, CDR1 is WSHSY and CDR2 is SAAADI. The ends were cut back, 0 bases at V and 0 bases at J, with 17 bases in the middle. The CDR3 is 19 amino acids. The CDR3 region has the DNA TGCGCCAGCAGTGAGTCTGGCCCCACCGTTATTTCAACTAATGAAAAACTGTTTTTT. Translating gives CASSESGPTVISTNEKLFF.

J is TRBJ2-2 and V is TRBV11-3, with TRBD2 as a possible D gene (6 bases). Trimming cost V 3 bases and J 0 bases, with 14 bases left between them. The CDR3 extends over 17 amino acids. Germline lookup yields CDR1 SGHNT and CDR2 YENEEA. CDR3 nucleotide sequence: TGTGCCAGCAGCTTGTATGCGGGAAACGCGAACACCGGGGAGCTGTTTTTT. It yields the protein CASSLYAGNANTGELFF. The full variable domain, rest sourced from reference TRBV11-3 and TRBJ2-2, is EAGVVQSPRYKIIEKKQPVAFWCNPISGHNTLYWYLQNLGQGPELLIRYENEEAVDDSQLPKDRFSAERLKGVDSTLKIQPAELGDSAVYLCASSLYAGNANTGELFFGEGSRLTVL.

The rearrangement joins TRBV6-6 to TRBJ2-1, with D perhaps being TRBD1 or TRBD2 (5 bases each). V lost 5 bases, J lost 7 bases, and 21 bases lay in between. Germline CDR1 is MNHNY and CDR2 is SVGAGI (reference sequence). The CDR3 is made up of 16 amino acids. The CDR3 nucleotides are TGTGCCAGCAGTCCCGGGACCTCCCTAGTTCGAAATGAGCAGTTCTTC. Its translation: CASSPGTSLVRNEQFF.

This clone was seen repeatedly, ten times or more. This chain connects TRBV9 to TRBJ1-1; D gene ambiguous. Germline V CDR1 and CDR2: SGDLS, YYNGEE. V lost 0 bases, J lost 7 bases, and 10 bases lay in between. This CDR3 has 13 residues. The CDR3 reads CASSVATGNEAFF. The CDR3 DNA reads TGTGCCAGCAGCGTAGCTACGGGGAATGAAGCTTTCTTT.

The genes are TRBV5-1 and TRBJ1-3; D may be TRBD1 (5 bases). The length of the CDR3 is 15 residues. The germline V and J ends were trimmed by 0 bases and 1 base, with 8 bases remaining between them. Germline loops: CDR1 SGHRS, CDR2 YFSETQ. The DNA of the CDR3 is TGCGCCAGCAGCTTGGTTAGGGGTTCTGGAAACACCATATATTTT. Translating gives CASSLVRGSGNTIYF.

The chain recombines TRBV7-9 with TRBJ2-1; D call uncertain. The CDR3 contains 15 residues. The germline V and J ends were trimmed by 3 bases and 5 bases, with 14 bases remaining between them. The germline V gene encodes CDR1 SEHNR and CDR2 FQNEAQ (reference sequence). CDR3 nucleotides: TGTGCCAGCAGCTTTCGTGGCGGTGTAAACAATGAGCAGTTCTTC. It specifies CASSFRGGVNNEQFF.

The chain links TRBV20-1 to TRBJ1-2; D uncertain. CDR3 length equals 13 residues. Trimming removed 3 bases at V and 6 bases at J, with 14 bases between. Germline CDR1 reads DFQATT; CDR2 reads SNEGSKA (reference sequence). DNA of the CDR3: TGCAGTGCTAGTTCGGGATATGGCGATGGCTACACCTTC. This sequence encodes CSASSGYGDGYTF.

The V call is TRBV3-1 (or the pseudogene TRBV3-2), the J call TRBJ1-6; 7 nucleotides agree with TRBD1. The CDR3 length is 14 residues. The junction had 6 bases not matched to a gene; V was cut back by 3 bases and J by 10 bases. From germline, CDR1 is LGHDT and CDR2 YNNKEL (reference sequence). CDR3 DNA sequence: TGTGCCAGCAGCCACGGACAGGTGGGCTCACCCCTCCACTTT. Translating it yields CASSHGQVGSPLHF.

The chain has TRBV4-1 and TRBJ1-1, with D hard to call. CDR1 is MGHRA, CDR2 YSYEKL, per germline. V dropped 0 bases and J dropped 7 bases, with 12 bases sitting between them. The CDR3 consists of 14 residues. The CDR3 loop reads CASSQDKEVDEAFF. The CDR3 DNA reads TGCGCCAGCAGCCAAGATAAGGAGGTGGATGAAGCTTTCTTT.